Following are 9 T cell receptor beta chains from one sample sequenced in a study of T cells after yellow fever vaccination. TCRdb re-called the 5' RACE reads through MiXCR, storing one row per CDR3 protein. The data contain around 200,000 distinct CDR3 sequences, around 10% of them singletons. The starting material was CD8+ T cells sorted from PBMCs, obtained 15 days after the yellow fever booster vaccination. These receptors originate from a young man who received the YFV17D yellow fever vaccine.

This rearrangement joins TRBV27 to TRBJ2-1; 8 bases agree with TRBD1. Per germline, CDR1 MNHEY and CDR2 SMNVEV (reference sequence). This CDR3 spans 14 amino acids. V shed 3 bases, J shed 5 bases, and the junction held 3 bases outside the gene matches. CDR3 sequence (DNA): TGTGCCAGCAGTTTCGGGACAGGTGACAATGAGCAGTTCTTC. It specifies CASSFGTGDNEQFF.

The chain uses TRBV4-1 and TRBJ1-2; weak D call: TRBD1 (6 bases). Germline V gene lookup returns CDR1 MGHRA and CDR2 YSYEKL. Trimming removed 3 bases from V and 8 bases from J, with 19 bases in between. There are 15 residues in the CDR3. The CDR3 DNA reads as TGCGCCAGCAGCCATGAGCAGGGGTTTCGTGGCGGCTACACCTTC. Protein product: CASSHEQGFRGGYTF.

The sample holds a few counts of this clonotype. V gene TRBV20-1 combines with J gene TRBJ1-5, with no clear D. Germline V gene lookup returns CDR1 DFQATT and CDR2 SNEGSKA (reference sequence). The V end lost 2 bases, the J end lost 4 bases, and 9 bases lay between the germline ends. CDR3 size: 13 residues. CDR3 amino acids: CSARNRGNQPQHF. CDR3 bases: TGCAGTGCTAGAAATCGAGGGAATCAGCCCCAGCATTTT.

This clonotype was seen more than once but under ten times. In DNA form, the CDR3 reads TGTGCCAGCAGTTACTGGTCGGTAGCGGGGGCCAAAAATAACACCGGGGAGCTGTTTTTT. Amino acids: CASSYWSVAGAKNNTGELFF. The chain combines TRBV6-6 with TRBJ2-2; 9 bases fit TRBD2. V shed 1 base, J shed 2 bases, and the junction held 14 bases outside the gene matches. The germline CDR1 and CDR2 sequences are MNHNY and SVGAGI (reference sequence). This CDR3 is built from 20 residues.

Many counts were recorded for this clonotype. The chain employs TRBV5-5 and TRBJ2-2, with TRBD1 identical over 8 bases. The CDR3 consists of 14 residues. V shed 7 bases, J shed 0 bases, and the junction held 2 bases outside the gene matches. The germline CDR1 and CDR2 sequences are SGHKS and YYEKEE (reference sequence). This CDR3 reads CASGTGSNTGELFF. The CDR3 nucleotides are TGTGCCAGCGGGACAGGATCGAACACCGGGGAGCTGTTTTTT. The complete variable domain, with remaining parts taken from reference TRBV5-5 and TRBJ2-2, reads DAGVTQSPTHLIKTRGQQVTLRCSPISGHKSVSWYQQVLGQGPQFIFQYYEKEERGRGNFPDRFSARQFPNYSSELNVNALLLGDSALYLCASGTGSNTGELFFGEGSRLTVL.

The chain links TRBV6-6 to TRBJ2-5; 8 bases are shared with TRBD2. With 6 bases clipped from V and 4 bases from J, the junction kept 13 bases outside the gene matches. Germline V gene data show CDR1 as MNHNY and CDR2 as SVGAGI (reference sequence). The CDR3 contains 16 residues. The CDR3 coding sequence is TGTGCCAGCAGCACTTTAACCGGGGGGGATGGAGAGACCCAGTACTTC. Translating gives CASSTLTGGDGETQYF.

The chain combines TRBV7-9 with TRBJ2-1; tentatively, D is TRBD1 or TRBD2 (6 bases each). Germline V lookup: CDR1 SEHNR, CDR2 FQNEAQ (reference sequence). This CDR3 region has 12 residues. V dropped 0 bases and J dropped 13 bases, with 10 bases sitting between them. CDR3 coding DNA: TGTGCCAGCAGCTTAGCGGGGGGCATACAGTTCTTC. Protein sequence: CASSLAGGIQFF. The full variable domain, with the rest looked up from reference TRBV7-9 and TRBJ2-1, is DTGVSQNPRHKITKRGQNVTFRCDPISEHNRLYWYRQTLGQGPEFLTYFQNEAQLEKSRLLSDRFSAERPKGSFSTLEIQRTEQGDSAMYLCASSLAGGIQFFGPGTRLTVL.

This rearrangement joins TRBV6-5 to TRBJ2-5, with D possibly TRBD2 on 5 matching bases. V was trimmed by 2 bases and J by 7 bases, leaving 20 bases between them. There are 16 residues in the CDR3. Germline CDR1 and CDR2: MNHEY and SVGAGI. The CDR3 here is CASSYEGTLNRGTQYF. DNA of the CDR3: TGTGCCAGCAGTTACGAAGGCACCCTTAACCGGGGGACCCAGTACTTC.

The rearrangement uses TRBV5-1 and TRBJ1-1; 7 bases are shared with TRBD1. In germline, CDR1 is SGHRS, CDR2 YFSETQ. There are 18 residues in the CDR3. V lost 0 bases to trimming and J lost 1 base; unmatched junction nucleotides: 12. The CDR3 DNA is TGCGCCAGCAGCTTGGTAGCAGGGGGTTTGATGTGGAACACTGAAGCTTTCTTT. As protein: CASSLVAGGLMWNTEAFF.